Each of the 26 T cell receptor beta chains below was sequenced from the same sample in a study of blood T cell repertoires in COVID-19. The data were produced by immunoSEQ multiplex PCR, yet TCRdb's version contains in-frame clones alone and is incomplete. This repertoire shows about 670,000 clones, 80% to 90% found once; its top ten account for more than 0.25%. Sample: peripheral blood. These receptors were obtained from a young woman with acute or convalescent COVID-19.

This chain joins TRBV7-9 and TRBJ2-7; 7 nucleotides match TRBD1. V lost 4 bases to trimming and J lost 3 bases; unmatched junction nucleotides: 12. The germline gives CDR1 SEHNR, CDR2 FQNEAQ (reference sequence). The CDR3 totals 16 residues. The CDR3 DNA reads as TGTGCCAGCAGCTCCAGCAGGGGACAGACTCGCTACGAGCAGTACTTC. Protein sequence: CASSSSRGQTRYEQYF.

The V and J genes are TRBV19 and TRBJ1-1; 9 bases are shared with TRBD1. V trimming: 5 bases; J trimming: 1 base; junction bases outside the gene matches: 5. The CDR3 contains 15 residues. Germline CDR1 LNHDA, CDR2 SQIVND (reference sequence). Here the CDR3 reads CASSQRGQGNTEAFF. The CDR3 nucleotides are TGTGCCAGTAGTCAGAGGGGACAGGGGAACACTGAAGCTTTCTTT.

This clone was detected once. CDR3 protein: CSSVGIGGSWAEAFF. The CDR3 nucleotides are TGCAGTTCGGTTGGTATCGGGGGAAGTTGGGCTGAAGCTTTCTTT. The gene calls are TRBV29-1 and TRBJ1-1; possibly TRBD1 for D (5 bases). CDR3 length equals 15 residues. CDR1 SQVTM and CDR2 ANQGSEA come from the germline V gene. The whole variable domain, remainder taken from reference TRBV29-1 and TRBJ1-1, is SAVISQKPSRDICQRGTSLTIQCQVDSQVTMMFWYRQQPGQSLTLIATANQGSEATYESGFVIDKFPISRPNLTFSTLTVSNMSPEDSSIYLCSSVGIGGSWAEAFFGQGTRLTVV.

The V gene is TRBV24-1, the J gene TRBJ2-3, with 10 positions matching TRBD1. Germline V lookup: CDR1 KGHDR, CDR2 SFDVKD. The CDR3 has 14 amino acids. The V gene end was trimmed by 8 bases and the J gene end by 5 bases; junction bases not matched to a gene: 6. CDR3 loop: CATTPGQGVDTQYF. CDR3 in DNA: TGTGCCACCACACCCGGACAGGGGGTAGATACGCAGTATTTT.

The gene calls are TRBV6-4 and TRBJ2-3; no clear D. V lost 2 bases and J 4 bases, leaving 13 bases between the germline ends. Germline CDR1 reads MRHNA; CDR2 reads SNTAGT. This CDR3 region has 15 residues. The DNA for the CDR3 is TGTGCCAGCAGTGACGATATCACCGGTCCAGATACGCAGTATTTT. This encodes CASSDDITGPDTQYF.

This clone was picked up one time. J is TRBJ1-2 and V is TRBV4-1, with TRBD1 identical over 8 bases. The CDR3 is made up of 15 amino acids. Germline loops: CDR1 MGHRA, CDR2 YSYEKL. The ends lost 0 bases at V and 6 bases at J; junction bases unmatched: 6. The CDR3 nucleotides are TGCGCCAGCAGCCAAGAGGTGGGACAGGTTCATGGCTACACCTTC. Protein: CASSQEVGQVHGYTF.

The V gene is TRBV2, the J gene TRBJ1-1; 7 bases agree with TRBD1. The CDR3 has 15 amino acids. J lost 0 bases, V lost 7 bases, and 8 bases had no gene match. Per germline, CDR1 SNHLY and CDR2 FYNNEI. CDR3 in DNA: TGTGCCAGCAAGGGGACAGCGGTGTTGAACACTGAAGCTTTCTTT. It translates to CASKGTAVLNTEAFF.

The chain combines TRBV4-1 with TRBJ1-5; TRBD1 agrees at 8 bases. The CDR3 runs to 15 residues. Germline V gene sequence: CDR1 MGHRA, CDR2 YSYEKL. Trimming cost V 0 bases and J 7 bases; bases outside gene matches: 5. The CDR3: CASSQEDRERQPQHF. In DNA, the CDR3 is TGCGCCAGCAGCCAAGAGGACAGGGAGAGACAGCCCCAGCATTTT.

The chain employs TRBV5-6 and TRBJ2-5; 8 nucleotides line up with TRBD1. After removal of 0 bases from V and 1 base from J, the junction contained 2 bases not matched to a gene. Looked up from germline, CDR1 is SGHDT and CDR2 is YYEEEE. The CDR3 is 15 residues long. The CDR3 sequence: CASSLEGQAQETQYF. The CDR3 DNA sequence: TGTGCCAGCAGCTTGGAGGGACAGGCCCAAGAGACCCAGTACTTC.

The chain couples TRBV6-5 to TRBJ1-4; no definite D call. The germline V gene has CDR1 MNHEY and CDR2 SVGAGI. Trimming stripped 0 bases from V and 7 bases from J, with 9 bases between. The CDR3 length is 14 residues. The CDR3 nucleotides read TGTGCCAGCAGTTACTCGTTCCGGGGTGAAAAACTGTTTTTT. This codes for CASSYSFRGEKLFF.

The chain couples TRBV15 to TRBJ2-1, with D possibly matching TRBD1 (6 bases). Germline V gene data show CDR1 as LNHNV and CDR2 as YYDKDF (reference sequence). The CDR3 covers 15 residues. Deletions cut 4 bases from V and 3 bases from J, with 13 bases between. DNA for the CDR3: TGTGCCACCAGCACCGTCAGGGGATTCTACAATGAGCAGTTCTTC. Translating it yields CATSTVRGFYNEQFF.

The chain employs TRBV9 and TRBJ2-2, with a possible D match to TRBD1 (6 bases). CDR3 length: 17 amino acids. V lost 0 bases and J lost 1, with 13 bases in between. Germline-derived CDR1 and CDR2 are SGDLS and YYNGEE. The CDR3 region is CASSVAKQQGNTGELFF. Written as DNA, the CDR3 is TGTGCCAGCAGCGTAGCCAAACAACAGGGGAACACCGGGGAGCTGTTTTTT.

This chain joins TRBV30 and TRBJ2-4, with 11 bases identical to TRBD2. The CDR3 has 18 residues. In germline, CDR1 is GTSNPN, CDR2 SVGIG (reference sequence). V lost 0 bases, J lost 5 bases, and 12 bases stayed unmatched. CDR3: CAWSVGRLAGIPQNIQYF. CDR3 sequence (DNA): TGTGCCTGGAGTGTTGGACGACTAGCGGGAATACCCCAAAACATTCAGTACTTC. Full variable domain (remainder filled in from reference TRBV30 and TRBJ2-4): SQTIHQWPATLVQPVGSPLSLECTVEGTSNPNLYWYRQAAGRGLQLLFYSVGIGQISSEVPQNLSASRPQDRQFILSSKKLLLSDSGFYLCAWSVGRLAGIPQNIQYFGAGTRLSVL.

The V call is TRBV7-2, the J call TRBJ1-2; no clear D. The CDR3 runs to 14 residues. From germline, CDR1 is SGHTA and CDR2 FQGNSA. The V and J ends lost 4 bases and 4 bases respectively, with 13 bases between them. DNA of the CDR3: TGTGCCAGCAGCTCAACACCCTCGGGCTATGGCTACACCTTC. Residues: CASSSTPSGYGYTF.

The V gene is TRBV10-3, the J gene TRBJ2-2; no firm D call. V lost 3 bases and J 0 bases, leaving 8 bases between the germline ends. CDR3 size: 15 residues. In germline, CDR1 is ENHRY, CDR2 SYGVKD. The CDR3 is CAISDEVPNTGELFF. The CDR3 DNA reads as TGTGCCATCAGTGACGAGGTCCCGAACACCGGGGAGCTGTTTTTT.

This chain connects TRBV18 to TRBJ2-7, with 9 positions matching TRBD1. The V segment lost 4 bases and the J segment 12 bases; nucleotides outside the gene matches: 13. Germline V gene sequence: CDR1 KGHSH, CDR2 LQKENI. The CDR3 is 14 amino acids. CDR3 region: CASSLGTGLGERYF. The DNA of the CDR3 is TGTGCCAGCTCACTCGGGACAGGGCTCGGGGAACGGTACTTC.

The CDR3 region is CASSLEGQRGIYEQYF. The DNA for the CDR3 is TGTGCCAGCAGCTTAGAGGGGCAGCGGGGGATCTACGAGCAGTACTTC. This chain uses TRBV11-2 with TRBJ2-7; 8 bases are a match to TRBD2. J was trimmed by 3 bases and V by 0 bases; bases with no gene match: 7. The germline CDR1 and CDR2 sequences are SGHAT and FQNNGV. The CDR3 length is 16 residues.

CDR3 coding DNA: TGCGCCAGCAGCCAGGGCCAGAGTCAGCCCCAGCATTTT. This encodes CASSQGQSQPQHF. J is TRBJ1-5 and V is TRBV4-1; no clear D gene. This CDR3 spans 13 amino acids. The V gene lost 3 bases and the J gene lost 6 bases, with 9 bases spanning the gap. Germline loops: CDR1 MGHRA, CDR2 YSYEKL.

The V gene is TRBV12-3 or TRBV12-4, the J gene TRBJ1-3; D call uncertain. Trimming stripped 6 bases from V and 0 bases from J, with 6 bases between. The CDR3 extends over 13 amino acids. The CDR3, as DNA: TGTGCCAGCAGAAACTACTCTGGAAACACCATATATTTT. Translated, it gives CASRNYSGNTIYF.

The V call is TRBV27, the J call TRBJ2-1, with D possibly TRBD2 on 7 matching bases. The CDR3 runs to 15 residues. Trimming took off 4 bases at V and 4 bases at J, with 14 bases between the two ends. CDR1 and CDR2 (germline): MNHEY, SMNVEV (reference sequence). CDR3 sequence (DNA): TGTGCCAGCAGTTCTCGGGGGGCGGGGTACAATGAGCAGTTCTTC. Amino acid sequence: CASSSRGAGYNEQFF.

This chain links TRBV14 with TRBJ1-2; tentative D call: TRBD1 (5 bases). Trimming shortened V by 0 bases and J by 0 bases, and 8 bases separated the two germline ends. CDR1 is SGHDN, CDR2 FVKESK, per germline. The CDR3 has 15 amino acids. CDR3 coding DNA: TGTGCCAGCAGCCAAGAGACAGCGTCTAACTATGGCTACACCTTC. It codes for CASSQETASNYGYTF.

The count of this clone is one. This chain links TRBV2 with TRBJ1-1; D call uncertain. The V and J ends lost 10 bases and 2 bases respectively, with 5 bases between them. The CDR3 runs to 10 residues. Germline loops: CDR1 SNHLY, CDR2 FYNNEI. CDR3 DNA sequence: TGTGCCATCGTAAACACTGAAGCTTTCTTT. Encoded protein: CAIVNTEAFF.

This chain joins TRBV10-3 and TRBJ2-7; possible D gene TRBD1, 5 bases. CDR1 and CDR2 from the germline V gene are ENHRY and SYGVKD. This CDR3 is 15 amino acids long. Trimming took 3 bases from V and 6 from J, leaving 18 bases between them. Written as DNA, the CDR3 is TGTGCCATCAGTGATTTTCAGGCAGGGATCTCCGAGCAGTACTTC. This encodes CAISDFQAGISEQYF.

The V call is TRBV14, the J call TRBJ2-1; 12 nucleotides match TRBD2. The junction had 8 bases not matched to a gene; V was cut back by 2 bases and J by 9 bases. Germline assignment: CDR1 SGHDN and CDR2 FVKESK. There are 16 residues in the CDR3. In nucleotides, the CDR3 is TGTGCCAGCAGCCAAACACTAGCGGGGGGCCCGCGTGAGCAGTTCTTC. Translating it yields CASSQTLAGGPREQFF.

This chain uses TRBV5-1 with TRBJ2-4; TRBD1 might be the D (5 bases). This CDR3 is built from 16 residues. Germline loops: CDR1 SGHRS, CDR2 YFSETQ. Trimming removed 1 base at V and 2 bases at J, with 13 bases between. The chain's CDR3 is CASSLRGDSTKNIQYF. As DNA, the CDR3 is TGCGCCAGCAGCTTGAGGGGCGATTCAACCAAAAACATTCAGTACTTC.

The chain combines TRBV9 with TRBJ1-1, with unresolved D. This CDR3 is built from 13 residues. With 0 bases removed from V and 9 bases from J, the gap between germline ends came to 12 bases. Germline V lookup: CDR1 SGDLS, CDR2 YYNGEE. The CDR3 nucleotides are TGTGCCAGCAGCGTAGGTACCGGTATGAAAGCTTTCTTT. Translation gives CASSVGTGMKAFF.